This T cell receptor beta chain was documented in a study of cytomegalovirus exposure and HLA in healthy donors. Remarks on this clone: The target antigen is unknown.

The approximately 120-subject validation cohort, separate from the approximately 670-subject first cohort, included the donors. CDR3 length: 14 residues. Germline CDR1 and CDR2: MDHEN and SYDVKM. The V end lost 5 bases, the J end lost 6 bases, and 14 bases lay between the germline ends. General study results and limits: A subsequent analysis found that TCR clusters from the first cohort also tended to co-occur in the roughly 120 validation repertoires, with 90% to 95% of cluster scores above 0. Associated with cytomegalovirus, according to the listing, were 164 TCR beta chains. Reported performance of the classifier showed diagnosis of cytomegalovirus status with high specificity and sensitivity.

TCRdb keeps only in-frame clones here, not all; method: immunoSEQ multiplex PCR. The sample comprises about 140,000 clones, approximately 86% of which are singletons, and approximately 7.5% rests with the top ten. This TCR was sampled from a woman aged 18 to 35 in good health and CMV-seropositive. The chain links TRBV28 to TRBJ1-5; unclear D gene. Sequencing was done on a sample of PBMCs. CDR3 DNA sequence: TGTGCCAGCAGTGCCCCTGATAACTTTCAGCCCCAGCATTTT. It translates to CASSAPDNFQPQHF.